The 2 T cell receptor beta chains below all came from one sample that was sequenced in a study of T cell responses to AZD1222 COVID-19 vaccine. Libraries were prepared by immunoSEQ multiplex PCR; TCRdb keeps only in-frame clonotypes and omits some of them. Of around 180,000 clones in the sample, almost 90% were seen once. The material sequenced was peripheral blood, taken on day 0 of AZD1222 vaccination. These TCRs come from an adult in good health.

The CDR3 sequence is CASSSPPGGASPEAFF. CDR3 DNA sequence: TGTGCCAGCAGTTCCCCCCCTGGGGGCGCTAGCCCCGAAGCTTTCTTT. The chain employs TRBV6-5 and TRBJ1-1; TRBD1 is a possible D gene (6 bases). Germline V gives CDR1 MNHEY, CDR2 SVGAGI. Deletions cut 4 bases from V and 8 bases from J, with 23 bases between. This CDR3 is built from 16 residues.

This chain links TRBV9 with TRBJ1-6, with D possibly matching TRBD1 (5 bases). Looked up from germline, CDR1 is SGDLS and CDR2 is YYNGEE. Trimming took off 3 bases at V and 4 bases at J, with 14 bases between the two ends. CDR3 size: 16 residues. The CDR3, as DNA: TGTGCCAGCAGCGATCCGGGACGGGGGTATAATTCACCCCTCCACTTT. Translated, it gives CASSDPGRGYNSPLHF.